This is a list of T cell receptor beta chains from one sample in a study of cytomegalovirus exposure and HLA in healthy donors. Data came from immunoSEQ multiplex PCR; TCRdb stores just in-frame clones and leaves some out. The sample lists about 160,000 clones, 89% seen once, with around a tenth in the top ten. Sequencing was carried out using PBMCs. The receptor set was obtained from a woman younger than 35 in good health and CMV-seropositive. CDR3s include the opening cysteine and the closing phenylalanine or tryptophan. Each record gives: CDR3 protein, CDR3 DNA, clone size, V gene, J gene, D gene. A D gene is named only where the DNA matches it firmly. Not all rows give a size; the values are once, few, many and, for expanded clones, a class.

cdr3_aa: CASSSTGLDEQYF
cdr3_nt: TGTGCCAGCAGTTCAACAGGGTTGGACGAGCAGTACTTC
clone_size: NA
v_call: TRBV28
j_call: TRBJ2-7
d_call: NA

cdr3_aa: CATEASGLPNEQFF
cdr3_nt: TGTGCCACCGAGGCTAGCGGCCTACCCAATGAGCAGTTCTTC
clone_size: NA
v_call: TRBV27
j_call: TRBJ2-1
d_call: TRBD2

cdr3_aa: CASSQEGLAGVETQYF
cdr3_nt: TGCGCCAGCAGCCAGGAAGGACTAGCGGGAGTAGAGACCCAGTACTTC
clone_size: NA
v_call: TRBV4-1
j_call: TRBJ2-5
d_call: TRBD2

cdr3_aa: CASSKVRGDTQYF
cdr3_nt: TGTGCCAGCAGTAAGGTCCGAGGAGATACGCAGTATTTT
clone_size: once
v_call: TRBV2
j_call: TRBJ2-3
d_call: NA

cdr3_aa: CASSQRGMLNTEAFF
cdr3_nt: TGTGCCAGCAGCCAACGAGGGATGTTGAACACTGAAGCTTTCTTT
clone_size: NA
v_call: TRBV4-2
j_call: TRBJ1-1
d_call: NA

cdr3_aa: CASSLRSGYEQYF
cdr3_nt: TGTGCCAGTAGTTTAAGGAGTGGCTACGAGCAGTACTTC
clone_size: NA
v_call: TRBV19
j_call: TRBJ2-7
d_call: NA

cdr3_aa: CASSPSYPGELFF
cdr3_nt: TGTGCCAGCTCACCATCTTATCCCGGGGAGCTGTTTTTT
clone_size: NA
v_call: TRBV18
j_call: TRBJ2-2
d_call: NA

cdr3_aa: CASSLGGGSANYGYTF
cdr3_nt: TGTGCCAGCAGCTTGGGAGGGGGCTCAGCTAACTATGGCTACACCTTC
clone_size: NA
v_call: TRBV5-4
j_call: TRBJ1-2
d_call: TRBD1

cdr3_aa: CASSHPGREGQETQYF
cdr3_nt: TGTGCCAGCAGCCACCCCGGGCGGGAGGGCCAGGAGACCCAGTACTTC
clone_size: NA
v_call: TRBV4-2
j_call: TRBJ2-5
d_call: TRBD2

cdr3_aa: CASSLGLGENTGELFF
cdr3_nt: TGTGCCAGCAGCTTGGGGTTAGGGGAGAACACCGGGGAGCTGTTTTTT
clone_size: NA
v_call: TRBV5-5
j_call: TRBJ2-2
d_call: NA

cdr3_aa: CASTRPTGGVQETQYF
cdr3_nt: TGCGCCAGCACCCGTCCGACAGGGGGGGTACAAGAGACCCAGTACTTC
clone_size: NA
v_call: TRBV5-1
j_call: TRBJ2-5
d_call: TRBD1

cdr3_aa: CASGYGAGETQYF
cdr3_nt: TGTGCTAGTGGTTACGGAGCCGGAGAGACCCAGTACTTC
clone_size: NA
v_call: TRBV12-5
j_call: TRBJ2-5
d_call: NA

cdr3_aa: CASNQVGEQFF
cdr3_nt: TGTGCCAGCAACCAGGTGGGTGAGCAGTTCTTC
clone_size: NA
v_call: TRBV2
j_call: TRBJ2-1
d_call: NA

cdr3_aa: CASSVDPSGMNNNEQFF
cdr3_nt: TGTGCCAGCAGCGTAGACCCTAGCGGGATGAATAACAATGAGCAGTTCTTC
clone_size: NA
v_call: TRBV9
j_call: TRBJ2-1
d_call: TRBD2

cdr3_aa: CASSDQANEAFF
cdr3_nt: TGTGCCAGCAGCGACCAGGCGAATGAAGCTTTCTTT
clone_size: once
v_call: TRBV2
j_call: TRBJ1-1
d_call: NA

cdr3_aa: CASTLKRPHGYTF
cdr3_nt: TGTGCCAGCACCCTGAAGCGCCCCCATGGCTACACCTTC
clone_size: NA
v_call: TRBV6-6
j_call: TRBJ1-2
d_call: NA

cdr3_aa: CASSVRAGGYEQFF
cdr3_nt: TGTGCCAGCAGCGTGAGGGCGGGAGGTTATGAGCAGTTCTTC
clone_size: NA
v_call: TRBV9
j_call: TRBJ2-1
d_call: TRBD2

cdr3_aa: CASSFGGTWPAFF
cdr3_nt: TGTGCCAGCAGCTTTGGGGGGACCTGGCCGGCTTTCTTT
clone_size: NA
v_call: TRBV11-1
j_call: TRBJ1-1
d_call: NA

cdr3_aa: CASSLSQGARGYTF
cdr3_nt: TGTGCCAGCAGTTTAAGTCAGGGGGCGCGGGGCTACACCTTC
clone_size: once
v_call: TRBV27
j_call: TRBJ1-2
d_call: TRBD1

cdr3_aa: CASAAPLVGYF
cdr3_nt: TGTGCCAGCGCAGCACCTCTAGTGGGGTACTTC
clone_size: NA
v_call: TRBV6-1
j_call: TRBJ2-7
d_call: NA

cdr3_aa: CASSLVRGRALNEQFF
cdr3_nt: TGTGCCAGCAGCTTAGTGCGCGGGAGGGCCCTCAATGAGCAGTTCTTC
clone_size: few
v_call: TRBV7-6
j_call: TRBJ2-1
d_call: TRBD2

cdr3_aa: CASSQIAGGLQEQFF
cdr3_nt: TGTGCCAGCAGCCAAATAGCGGGAGGGCTGCAAGAGCAGTTCTTC
clone_size: NA
v_call: TRBV28
j_call: TRBJ2-1
d_call: TRBD2

cdr3_aa: CSAIRDSEAFF
cdr3_nt: TGCAGTGCAATCCGGGACAGTGAAGCTTTCTTT
clone_size: NA
v_call: TRBV20-1
j_call: TRBJ1-1
d_call: TRBD1

cdr3_aa: CASSVEGTARTEAFF
cdr3_nt: TGTGCCAGCAGCGTAGAGGGGACAGCTCGCACTGAAGCTTTCTTT
clone_size: once
v_call: TRBV9
j_call: TRBJ1-1
d_call: TRBD1

cdr3_aa: CASSPPTGGVAVLTF
cdr3_nt: TGTGCCAGCAGTCCGCCGACAGGGGGAGTCGCCGTCCTGACTTTC
clone_size: NA
v_call: TRBV28
j_call: TRBJ2-6
d_call: TRBD1

cdr3_aa: CASSLVGANVDEAFF
cdr3_nt: TGTGCCAGCAGCTTGGTGGGGGCGAATGTTGATGAAGCTTTCTTT
clone_size: NA
v_call: TRBV5-4
j_call: TRBJ1-1
d_call: NA

cdr3_aa: CASSLGGNSYNEQFF
cdr3_nt: TGTGCCAGCAGTTTGGGCGGGAACTCCTACAATGAGCAGTTCTTC
clone_size: NA
v_call: TRBV28
j_call: TRBJ2-1
d_call: NA

cdr3_aa: CASSLIPTYNNEQFF
cdr3_nt: TGCGCCAGCAGCTTGATTCCTACCTATAACAATGAGCAGTTCTTC
clone_size: NA
v_call: TRBV5-1
j_call: TRBJ2-1
d_call: NA

cdr3_aa: CASSVGGQGAGTQETQYF
cdr3_nt: TGTGCCAGCAGCGTAGGGGGACAGGGGGCAGGTACACAAGAGACCCAGTACTTC
clone_size: NA
v_call: TRBV9
j_call: TRBJ2-5
d_call: TRBD1

cdr3_aa: CAWATSGSWSTGELFF
cdr3_nt: TGTGCCTGGGCGACTAGCGGGAGTTGGAGCACCGGGGAGCTGTTTTTT
clone_size: few
v_call: TRBV30
j_call: TRBJ2-2
d_call: TRBD2

cdr3_aa: CAISHYRVYGYTF
cdr3_nt: TGTGCCATCAGCCATTACAGGGTCTATGGCTACACCTTC
clone_size: NA
v_call: TRBV10-3
j_call: TRBJ1-2
d_call: NA

cdr3_aa: CASSLVGSQNEKLFF
cdr3_nt: TGTGCCAGCAGCTTGGTGGGTAGCCAAAATGAAAAACTGTTTTTT
clone_size: NA
v_call: TRBV5-6
j_call: TRBJ1-4
d_call: NA

cdr3_aa: CASSVVGSGGTGELFF
cdr3_nt: TGTGCCAGCAGCGTAGTGGGGTCTGGGGGGACCGGGGAGCTGTTTTTT
clone_size: NA
v_call: TRBV9
j_call: TRBJ2-2
d_call: NA

cdr3_aa: CSVLQLNTEAFF
cdr3_nt: TGCAGCGTGTTACAGCTGAACACTGAAGCTTTCTTT
clone_size: NA
v_call: TRBV29-1
j_call: TRBJ1-1
d_call: NA

cdr3_aa: CASRTGLAGRVPYEQYF
cdr3_nt: TGTGCCAGCAGAACGGGACTAGCGGGAAGGGTCCCCTACGAGCAGTACTTC
clone_size: NA
v_call: TRBV5-6
j_call: TRBJ2-7
d_call: TRBD2

cdr3_aa: CALRPQIANTEAFF
cdr3_nt: TGTGCCCTCCGCCCCCAGATTGCGAACACTGAAGCTTTCTTT
clone_size: NA
v_call: TRBV9
j_call: TRBJ1-1
d_call: NA

cdr3_aa: CASNGGRESHNEQFF
cdr3_nt: TGTGCCAGCAACGGTGGGCGGGAGTCCCACAATGAGCAGTTCTTC
clone_size: few
v_call: TRBV2
j_call: TRBJ2-1
d_call: TRBD2

cdr3_aa: CASKTVLSSYEQYF
cdr3_nt: TGTGCCAGCAAGACAGTCCTAAGCTCCTACGAGCAGTACTTC
clone_size: NA
v_call: TRBV28
j_call: TRBJ2-7
d_call: NA

cdr3_aa: CTSSQNRDRGRLAGLPTYNEQFF
cdr3_nt: TGCACCAGCAGCCAAAACCGGGACAGGGGAAGACTAGCGGGACTTCCCACCTACAATGAGCAGTTCTTC
clone_size: once
v_call: TRBV1
j_call: TRBJ2-1
d_call: NA

cdr3_aa: CATSRQGHGYTF
cdr3_nt: TGTGCCACCAGCAGGCAGGGCCATGGCTACACCTTC
clone_size: NA
v_call: TRBV15
j_call: TRBJ1-2
d_call: NA

cdr3_aa: CASSLTTGTSGYEQYF
cdr3_nt: TGTGCCAGCAGTCTAACGACCGGGACTAGCGGATACGAGCAGTACTTC
clone_size: NA
v_call: TRBV27
j_call: TRBJ2-7
d_call: TRBD2

cdr3_aa: CASSSTGQGPSIQYF
cdr3_nt: TGTGCCAGCAGCTCAACGGGACAGGGTCCCAGCATTCAGTACTTC
clone_size: NA
v_call: TRBV11-1
j_call: TRBJ2-4
d_call: TRBD1

cdr3_aa: CAWSPDPGGPDEQFF
cdr3_nt: TGTGCCTGGAGTCCAGACCCGGGAGGGCCCGATGAGCAGTTCTTC
clone_size: NA
v_call: TRBV30
j_call: TRBJ2-1
d_call: TRBD2

cdr3_aa: CASSLALQIRSHRETQYF
cdr3_nt: TGTGCCAGCAGCTTAGCGCTTCAGATCCGTAGCCACCGGGAGACCCAGTACTTC
clone_size: NA
v_call: TRBV7-2
j_call: TRBJ2-5
d_call: NA

cdr3_aa: CAWSVKRTSGTDTQYF
cdr3_nt: TGTGCCTGGAGTGTTAAAAGGACTAGCGGGACAGATACGCAGTATTTT
clone_size: NA
v_call: TRBV30
j_call: TRBJ2-3
d_call: TRBD2

cdr3_aa: CASSHEQGAWNTEAFF
cdr3_nt: TGTGCCAGCTCGCACGAACAGGGAGCTTGGAACACTGAAGCTTTCTTT
clone_size: NA
v_call: TRBV18
j_call: TRBJ1-1
d_call: NA

cdr3_aa: CATSRDGIEGVEQYF
cdr3_nt: TGTGCCACCAGCAGAGATGGTATTGAGGGGGTCGAGCAGTACTTC
clone_size: NA
v_call: TRBV15
j_call: TRBJ2-7
d_call: NA

cdr3_aa: CASSEAILGANTEAFF
cdr3_nt: TGTGCCAGCAGTGAAGCAATTCTTGGAGCGAACACTGAAGCTTTCTTT
clone_size: NA
v_call: TRBV2
j_call: TRBJ1-1
d_call: NA

cdr3_aa: CASSINYSQKQHF
cdr3_nt: TGTGCCAGTAGTATTAATTATTCACAAAAACAGCATTTT
clone_size: NA
v_call: TRBV19
j_call: TRBJ1-5
d_call: NA

cdr3_aa: CASGDFYNEQFF
cdr3_nt: TGTGCCTCCGGGGATTTTTACAATGAGCAGTTCTTC
clone_size: NA
v_call: TRBV19
j_call: TRBJ2-1
d_call: NA

cdr3_aa: CSAPENYGYTF
cdr3_nt: TGCAGTGCACCGGAGAACTATGGCTACACCTTC
clone_size: NA
v_call: TRBV20-1
j_call: TRBJ1-2
d_call: NA

cdr3_aa: CASSISVNYNNEQFF
cdr3_nt: TGTGCCAGTAGTATTTCGGTGAACTACAACAATGAGCAGTTCTTC
clone_size: NA
v_call: TRBV19
j_call: TRBJ2-1
d_call: NA

cdr3_aa: CASSHGRTSGRALGVGTQYF
cdr3_nt: TGTGCCAGCTCACACGGAAGGACTAGCGGGAGGGCCTTGGGAGTCGGGACCCAGTACTTC
clone_size: NA
v_call: TRBV18
j_call: TRBJ2-5
d_call: TRBD2